This paragraph reports one T cell receptor (beta chain). Its cognate antigen is unknown. This entry belongs to a study of T cell repertoires in cytomegalovirus infection. Study in general: The public TCR beta signatures pointed to both CMV infection and matching HLA type.

TCRdb independently ran MiXCR on the reads; one entry per CDR3 protein. The sample carries 250,000 to 300,000 distinct CDR3 sequences, roughly an eighth recorded once. Study-level points and caveats: CMV carriers with the relevant HLA were identified by cumulative public TCR beta family frequency. Dominant in the ex vivo response were TCR beta clonotypes restricted by HLA-C and specific for CMV.

V lost 1 base and J 8 bases, leaving 16 bases between the germline ends. Germline CDR1 and CDR2: DFQATT and SNEGSKA (reference sequence). The CDR3 has 14 residues. The V and J genes are TRBV20-1 and TRBJ2-3; perhaps TRBD2 as D (6 bases). This receptor was taken from a human donor in good health (CMV status not recorded). Some clones in this sample may be carry-over from other donors' samples. The specimen sequenced was PBMCs. The CDR3, as DNA: TGCAGTGCTAGAGGGGGGGTACCGACTGCTACGCAGTATTTT. Translated: CSARGGVPTATQYF.